What follows are 17 T cell receptor beta chains derived from one specimen sequenced in a study of human T cells and chemical hapten exposure. TCRdb itself ran the RACE reads through MiXCR, one entry per CDR3 protein. The sample lists approximately 260,000 distinct CDR3 sequences, 7.5% to 8% occurring once. Described time point: pre-sensitization, week 0. Treatment denoted: therapeutic diphenylcyclopropenone sensitization with weekly scalp DPC. The sample in question was whole blood, obtained in connection with sensitization to the hapten diphenylcyclopropenone (DPC). The receptors originated from a man younger than 35 with alopecia areata. Some clones in this sample may be carry-over from other donors' samples.

This clonotype was seen more than once but under ten times. The gene calls are TRBV7-8 and TRBJ1-6; tentative D call: TRBD1 (5 bases). In germline, CDR1 is SGHVS, CDR2 FQNEAQ. V shed 1 base and J shed 8 bases, with 18 bases lying between them. The CDR3 length is 17 residues. CDR3 residues: CASSLVQGLGLDSPLHF. CDR3 sequence (DNA): TGTGCCAGCAGCTTAGTGCAGGGACTTGGCCTTGATTCACCCCTCCACTTT.

This clonotype was seen at least ten times. The chain recombines TRBV28 with TRBJ2-7; 8 bases agree with TRBD1. Germline V gene data show CDR1 as MDHEN and CDR2 as SYDVKM. J gave up 4 bases and V 6 bases, and 11 bases lay outside the gene matches. The CDR3 spans 15 residues. As DNA, the CDR3 is TGTGCCAGCAGGAACAGGGGGGTATCTTCTTACGAGCAGTACGTC. This gives the protein CASRNRGVSSYEQYV.

The rearrangement uses TRBV12-3 or TRBV12-4 and TRBJ2-5, with a possible D match to TRBD2 (6 bases). This CDR3 spans 15 amino acids. V lost 2 bases, J lost 2 bases, and 12 bases lay in between. The CDR3 nucleotides are TGTGCCAGCAGTTTACAGGGAGGTCATCAAGAGACCCAGTACTTC. Residues: CASSLQGGHQETQYF.

This clonotype turned up a few times. The genes are TRBV29-1 and TRBJ1-2; perhaps TRBD1 as D (5 bases). CDR1 is SQVTM and CDR2 is ANQGSEA in the germline V gene. V lost 7 bases, J lost 2 bases, and 17 bases lay in between. The CDR3 sequence is 14 residues long. The CDR3 region has the DNA TGCAGCGCCACGACGACCGGGGGGAACTATGGCTACACCTTC. It encodes CSATTTGGNYGYTF.

This clonotype occurred a few times. The CDR3 is CASSEIQGHEQFF. The CDR3 DNA reads as TGTGCCAGCAGTGAAATTCAGGGCCATGAGCAGTTCTTC. The chain employs TRBV25-1 and TRBJ2-1; weak D call: TRBD1 (5 bases). Trimming cost V 2 bases and J 8 bases, with 10 bases left between them. Germline V gene sequence: CDR1 MGHDK, CDR2 SYGVNS. This CDR3 is built from 13 residues.

V is TRBV6-5 and J is TRBJ2-1; D is unresolved. This CDR3 has 16 amino acids. CDR1 and CDR2 from the germline V gene are MNHEY and SVGAGI. Deletions cut 4 bases from V and 0 bases from J, with 13 bases between. The DNA for the CDR3 is TGTGCCAGCAGTTCGGCACGGGTGAGCTCCTACAATGAGCAGTTCTTC. Its protein is CASSSARVSSYNEQFF.

The chain links TRBV11-2 to TRBJ2-1; 10 bases fit TRBD2. V lost 4 bases, J lost 5 bases, and 11 bases stayed unmatched. The length of the CDR3 is 17 residues. Germline V gene data show CDR1 as SGHAT and CDR2 as FQNNGV. CDR3 coding DNA: TGTGCCAGCAGCTCATACCTAGCGGGGGTAACCCACAATGAGCAGTTCTTC. Encoded protein: CASSSYLAGVTHNEQFF. The variable domain in full, completed from reference TRBV11-2 and TRBJ2-1, reads EAGVAQSPRYKIIEKRQSVAFWCNPISGHATLYWYQQILGQGPKLLIQFQNNGVVDDSQLPKDRFSAERLKGVDSTLKIQPAKLEDSAVYLCASSSYLAGVTHNEQFFGPGTRLTVL.

V gene TRBV5-1 combines with J gene TRBJ2-7; D is undetermined. This CDR3 has 15 amino acids. V lost 0 bases, J lost 3 bases, and 13 bases lay in between. Germline V lookup: CDR1 SGHRS, CDR2 YFSETQ. In nucleotides, the CDR3 is TGCGCCAGCAGCTTGGAATCCAGCCCCTTCTACGAGCAGTACGTC. Protein: CASSLESSPFYEQYV.

This clonotype came up many times. CDR3 residues: CSAAGIQTEYGYTF. Written as DNA, the CDR3 is TGCAGCGCCGCCGGAATTCAGACAGAGTATGGCTACACCTTC. The chain carries TRBV29-1 and TRBJ1-2, with a tentative D call TRBD1 (5 bases). The V gene's germline CDR1 is SQVTM and CDR2 ANQGSEA. V shed 7 bases and J shed 5 bases, with 20 bases lying between them. The CDR3 has 14 amino acids.

The rearrangement joins TRBV18 to TRBJ2-3; 7 nucleotides align to TRBD2. V shed 4 bases and J 0 bases; nucleotides not matched to a gene: 7. Germline lookup yields CDR1 KGHSH and CDR2 LQKENI. The CDR3 has 16 residues. CDR3 amino acids: CASSQTSAPSTDTQYF. The CDR3, as DNA: TGTGCCAGCTCACAAACTAGCGCACCTAGCACAGATACGCAGTATTTT. The whole variable domain, remainder taken from reference TRBV18 and TRBJ2-3, is NAGVMQNPRHLVRRRGQEARLRCSPMKGHSHVYWYRQLPEEGLKFMVYLQKENIIDESGMPKERFSAEFPKEGPSILRIQQVVRGDSAAYFCASSQTSAPSTDTQYFGPGTRLTVL.

This clonotype has only a few counts. The chain uses TRBV2 and TRBJ2-7; tentative D call: TRBD1 (6 bases). V lost 4 bases to trimming and J lost 3 bases, with 16 bases between them. Germline V CDR1 and CDR2: SNHLY, FYNNEI. The CDR3 sequence is 15 residues long. The CDR3: CASSAPPGQDYEQYF. The CDR3 nucleotides are TGTGCCAGCAGTGCGCCGCCGGGACAAGACTACGAGCAGTACTTC.

This clonotype has more than one count but fewer than ten. The chain links TRBV7-2 to TRBJ1-5; D possibly corresponds to TRBD1 (6 bases). V shed 3 bases and J shed 0 bases, with 9 bases lying between them. Germline CDR1 reads SGHTA; CDR2 reads FQGNSA. CDR3 length equals 15 residues. In DNA, the CDR3 is TGTGCCAGCAGCTTTAGGACAGATAGCAATCAGCCCCAGCATTTT. Its translation: CASSFRTDSNQPQHF. The full variable domain, its missing parts supplied by reference TRBV7-2 and TRBJ1-5, is GAGVSQSPSNKVTEKGKDVELRCDPISGHTALYWYRQSLGQGLEFLIYFQGNSAPDKSGLPSDRFSAERTGGSVSTLTIQRTQQEDSAVYLCASSFRTDSNQPQHFGDGTRLSIL.

This clonotype was seen only a few times. The CDR3 DNA reads TGCGCCAGCCCCCGGGAAGGGACCACCGGGGAGCTGTTTTTT. This encodes CASPREGTTGELFF. The chain combines TRBV10-2 with TRBJ2-2; possibly TRBD1 or TRBD2 for D (5 bases each). The CDR3 runs 14 residues. The V gene's germline CDR1 is WSHSY and CDR2 SAAADI. V lost 8 bases and J lost 4, with 14 bases in between.

This chain connects TRBV11-2 to TRBJ1-1, with 10 bases matching TRBD1. Germline V CDR1 and CDR2: SGHAT, FQNNGV. The ends lost 2 bases at V and 1 base at J; junction bases unmatched: 7. The CDR3 has 17 amino acids. The CDR3, as DNA: TGTGCCAGCAGCTTACCCCGACAGGGGGCGAGGAACACTGAAGCTTTCTTT. Its translation is CASSLPRQGARNTEAFF. Full variable domain (missing parts from reference TRBV11-2 and TRBJ1-1): EAGVAQSPRYKIIEKRQSVAFWCNPISGHATLYWYQQILGQGPKLLIQFQNNGVVDDSQLPKDRFSAERLKGVDSTLKIQPAKLEDSAVYLCASSLPRQGARNTEAFFGQGTRLTVV.

This clonotype was observed a handful of times. In DNA form, the CDR3 reads TGTGCCAGCAGCCCAGATGTAGGGGAGCTGTTTTTT. Amino acid sequence: CASSPDVGELFF. This chain connects TRBV12-3 or TRBV12-4 to TRBJ2-2; D is unresolved. The CDR3 runs 12 residues. V lost 6 bases and J lost 8, with 10 bases in between.

The V and J genes are TRBV20-1 and TRBJ2-7; TRBD1 agrees at 8 bases. The V segment lost 3 bases and the J segment 2 bases; nucleotides outside the gene matches: 3. Germline CDR1 is DFQATT and CDR2 is SNEGSKA (reference sequence). This CDR3 spans 13 amino acids. The CDR3 here is CSAREGQAYEQYF. For the CDR3, the DNA is TGCAGTGCTAGGGAGGGACAGGCCTACGAGCAGTACTTC.

This clonotype has only a few counts. The rearrangement uses TRBV19 and TRBJ2-5; perhaps TRBD2 as D (5 bases). CDR1 and CDR2 (germline): LNHDA, SQIVND (reference sequence). V was clipped by 9 bases and J by 9 bases, with 20 bases between them. CDR3 length: 13 amino acids. Here the CDR3 DNA reads TGTGCCAGCCGCGCTAGCAGTCACCCTCCCCAGTACTTC. It yields the protein CASRASSHPPQYF.